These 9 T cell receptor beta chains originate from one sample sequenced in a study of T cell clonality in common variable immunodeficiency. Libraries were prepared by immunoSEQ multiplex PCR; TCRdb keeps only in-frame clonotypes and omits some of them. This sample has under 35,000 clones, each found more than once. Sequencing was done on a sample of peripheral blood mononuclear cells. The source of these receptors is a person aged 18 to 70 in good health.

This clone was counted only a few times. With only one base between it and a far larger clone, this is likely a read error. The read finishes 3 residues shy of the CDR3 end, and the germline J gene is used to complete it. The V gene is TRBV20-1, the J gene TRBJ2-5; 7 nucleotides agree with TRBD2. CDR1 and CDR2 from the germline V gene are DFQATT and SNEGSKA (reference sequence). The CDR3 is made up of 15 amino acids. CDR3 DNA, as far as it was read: TGCACTGCCGCGATACAACTAGCGCGGGAAGAGACC. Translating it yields CTAAIQLAREET. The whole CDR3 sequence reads CTAAIQLAREETQYF.

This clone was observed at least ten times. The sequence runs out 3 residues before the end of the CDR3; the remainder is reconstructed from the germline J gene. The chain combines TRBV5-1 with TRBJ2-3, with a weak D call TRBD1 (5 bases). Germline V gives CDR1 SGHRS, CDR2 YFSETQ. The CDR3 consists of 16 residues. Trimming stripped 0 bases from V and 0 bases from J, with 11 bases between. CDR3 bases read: TGCGCCAGCAGCTTGGGGCGTCAGGGCAGCACAGATACG. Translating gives CASSLGRQGSTDT. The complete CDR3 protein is CASSLGRQGSTDTQYF.

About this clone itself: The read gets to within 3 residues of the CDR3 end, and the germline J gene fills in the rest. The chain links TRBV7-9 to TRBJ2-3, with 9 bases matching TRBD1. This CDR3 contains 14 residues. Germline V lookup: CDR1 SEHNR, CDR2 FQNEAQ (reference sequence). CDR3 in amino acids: CASSTGTGIQPQYF. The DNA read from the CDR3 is TGTGCCAGCAGCACCGGGACAGGGATTCAGCCG. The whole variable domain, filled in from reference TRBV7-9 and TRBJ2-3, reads DTGVSQNPRHKITKRGQNVTFRCDPISEHNRLYWYRQTLGQGPEFLTYFQNEAQLEKSRLLSDRFSAERPKGSFSTLEIQRTEQGDSAMYLCASSTGTGIQPQYFGPGTRLTVL.

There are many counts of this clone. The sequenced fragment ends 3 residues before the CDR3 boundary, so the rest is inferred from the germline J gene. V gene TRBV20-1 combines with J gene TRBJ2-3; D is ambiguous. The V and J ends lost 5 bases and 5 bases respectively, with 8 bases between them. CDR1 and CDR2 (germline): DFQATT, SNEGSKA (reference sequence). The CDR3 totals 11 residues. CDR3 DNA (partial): TGCAGTGCTCGGCCTAGAGATACG. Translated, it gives CSARPRDT. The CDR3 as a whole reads CSARPRDTQYF.

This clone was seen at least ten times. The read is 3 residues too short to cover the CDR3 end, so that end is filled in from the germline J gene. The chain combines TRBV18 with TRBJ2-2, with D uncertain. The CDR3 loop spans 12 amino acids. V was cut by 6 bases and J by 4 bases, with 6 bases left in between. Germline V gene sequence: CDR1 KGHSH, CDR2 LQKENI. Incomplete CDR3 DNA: TGTGCCAGCTCCCCTAGCACCGGGGAG. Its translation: CASSPSTGE. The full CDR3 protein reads CASSPSTGELFF.

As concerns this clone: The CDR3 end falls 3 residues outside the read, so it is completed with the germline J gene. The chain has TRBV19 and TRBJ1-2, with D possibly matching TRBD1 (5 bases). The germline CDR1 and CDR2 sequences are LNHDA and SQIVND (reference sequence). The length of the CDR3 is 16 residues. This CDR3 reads CASSIVGKSWGNDYTF. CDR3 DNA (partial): TGTGCCAGTAGTATAGTTGGAAAATCATGGGGCAATGAC.

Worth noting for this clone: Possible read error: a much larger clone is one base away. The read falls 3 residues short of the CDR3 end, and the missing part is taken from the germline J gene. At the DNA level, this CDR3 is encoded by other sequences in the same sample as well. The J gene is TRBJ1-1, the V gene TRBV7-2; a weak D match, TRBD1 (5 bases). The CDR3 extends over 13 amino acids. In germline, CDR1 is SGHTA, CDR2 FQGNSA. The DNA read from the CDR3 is TGTGCCAGCATTTCGACAGCGAACACGGAA. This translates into CASISTANTE. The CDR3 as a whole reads CASISTANTEAFF.

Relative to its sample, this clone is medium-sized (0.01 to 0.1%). CDR3 region: CASSYRGGTDTQYF. Partial CDR3 DNA: TGTGCCAGCAGCTACAGGGGAGGCACAGATACG. The V call is TRBV7-3, the J call TRBJ2-3, with 7 bases lining up with TRBD1. The read gets to within 3 residues of the CDR3 end, and the germline J gene fills in the rest. V lost 4 bases and J lost 1; bases outside the gene matches: 2. The CDR3 extends over 14 amino acids. Germline V gives CDR1 SGHTA, CDR2 FQGTGA.

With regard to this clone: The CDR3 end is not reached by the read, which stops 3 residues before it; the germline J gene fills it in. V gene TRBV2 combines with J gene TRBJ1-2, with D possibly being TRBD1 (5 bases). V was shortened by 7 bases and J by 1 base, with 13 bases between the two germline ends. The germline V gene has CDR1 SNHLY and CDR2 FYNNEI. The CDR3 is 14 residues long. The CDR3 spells CASIQDTINYGYTF. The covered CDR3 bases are TGTGCCAGCATCCAGGACACTATTAACTATGGC.